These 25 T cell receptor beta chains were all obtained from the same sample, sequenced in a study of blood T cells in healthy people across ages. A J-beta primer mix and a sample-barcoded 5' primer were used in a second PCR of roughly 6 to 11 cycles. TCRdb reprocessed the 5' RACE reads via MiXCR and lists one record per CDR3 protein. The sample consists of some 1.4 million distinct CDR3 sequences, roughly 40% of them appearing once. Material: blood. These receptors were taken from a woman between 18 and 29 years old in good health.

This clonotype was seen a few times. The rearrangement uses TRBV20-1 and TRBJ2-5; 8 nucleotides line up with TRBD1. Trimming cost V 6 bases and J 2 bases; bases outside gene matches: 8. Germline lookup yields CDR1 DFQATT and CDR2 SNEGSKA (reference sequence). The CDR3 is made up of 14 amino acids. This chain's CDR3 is CSATRRDRQETQYF. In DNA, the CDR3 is TGCAGTGCAACTAGAAGGGACAGGCAAGAGACCCAGTACTTC.

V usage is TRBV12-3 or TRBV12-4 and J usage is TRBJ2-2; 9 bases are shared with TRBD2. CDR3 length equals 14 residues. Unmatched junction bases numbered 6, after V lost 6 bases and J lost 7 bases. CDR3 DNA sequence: TGTGCCAGCAGCGCGGGGGGGCCGGTCGGGGAGCTGTTTTTT. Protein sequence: CASSAGGPVGELFF.

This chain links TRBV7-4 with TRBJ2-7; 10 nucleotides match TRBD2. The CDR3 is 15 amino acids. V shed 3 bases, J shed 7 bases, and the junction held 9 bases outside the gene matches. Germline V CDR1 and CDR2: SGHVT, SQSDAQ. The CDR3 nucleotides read TGTGCCAGCAGCTTCAGCGGGAGGGCCTCCAATGAGCAGTACTTC. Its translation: CASSFSGRASNEQYF.

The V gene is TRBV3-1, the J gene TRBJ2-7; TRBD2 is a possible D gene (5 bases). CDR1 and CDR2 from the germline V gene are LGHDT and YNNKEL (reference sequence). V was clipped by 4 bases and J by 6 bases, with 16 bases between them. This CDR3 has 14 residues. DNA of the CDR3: TGTGCCAGCAGCCTTTCCGGGAACCCCGGCGAGCAGTACTTC. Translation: CASSLSGNPGEQYF.

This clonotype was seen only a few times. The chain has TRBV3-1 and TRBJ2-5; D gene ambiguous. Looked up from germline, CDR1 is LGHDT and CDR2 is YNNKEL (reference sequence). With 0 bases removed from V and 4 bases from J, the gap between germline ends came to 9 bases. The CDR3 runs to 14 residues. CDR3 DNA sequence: TGTGCCAGCAGCCAAGATCTGAGGAGAGAGACCCAGTACTTC. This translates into CASSQDLRRETQYF.

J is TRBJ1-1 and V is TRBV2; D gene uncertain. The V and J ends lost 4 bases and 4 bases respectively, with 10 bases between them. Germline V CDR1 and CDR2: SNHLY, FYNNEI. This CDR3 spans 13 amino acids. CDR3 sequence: CASSARVITEAFF. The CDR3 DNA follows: TGTGCCAGCAGTGCTCGGGTTATCACTGAAGCTTTCTTT.

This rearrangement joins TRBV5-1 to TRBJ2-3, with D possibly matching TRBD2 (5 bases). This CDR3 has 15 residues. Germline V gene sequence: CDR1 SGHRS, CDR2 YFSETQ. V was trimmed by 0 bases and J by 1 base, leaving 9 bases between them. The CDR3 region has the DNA TGCGCCAGCAGCTTGGTCCTAGCCCGCACAGATACGCAGTATTTT. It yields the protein CASSLVLARTDTQYF.

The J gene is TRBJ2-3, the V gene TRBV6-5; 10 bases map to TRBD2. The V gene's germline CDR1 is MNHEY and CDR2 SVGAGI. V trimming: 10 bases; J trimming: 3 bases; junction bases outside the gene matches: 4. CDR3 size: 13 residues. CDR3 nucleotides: TGTGCCACCAAGACTAGCGGGACAGATACGCAGTATTTT. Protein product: CATKTSGTDTQYF.

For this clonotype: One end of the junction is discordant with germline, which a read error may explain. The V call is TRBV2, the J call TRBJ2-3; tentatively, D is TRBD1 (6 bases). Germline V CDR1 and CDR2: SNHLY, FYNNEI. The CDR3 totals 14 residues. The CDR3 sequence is CAGRLTGITDTQYF. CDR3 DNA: TGTGCCGGCAGACTTACAGGGATCACAGATACGCAGTATTTT.

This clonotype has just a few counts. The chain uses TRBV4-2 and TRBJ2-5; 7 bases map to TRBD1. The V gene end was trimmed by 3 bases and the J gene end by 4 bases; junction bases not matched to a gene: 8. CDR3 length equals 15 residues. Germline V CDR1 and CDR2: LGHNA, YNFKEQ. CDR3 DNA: TGTGCCAGCAGCCAGGAAGGGGGCCGCGTAGAGACCCAGTACTTC. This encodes CASSQEGGRVETQYF.

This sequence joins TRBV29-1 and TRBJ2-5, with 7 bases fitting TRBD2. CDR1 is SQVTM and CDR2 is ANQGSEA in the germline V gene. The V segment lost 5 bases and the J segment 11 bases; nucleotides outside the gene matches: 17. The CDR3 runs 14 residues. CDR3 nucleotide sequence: TGCAGCGTTACGTCGGGGGGACCTTACAATGAGCAGTACTTC. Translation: CSVTSGGPYNEQYF.

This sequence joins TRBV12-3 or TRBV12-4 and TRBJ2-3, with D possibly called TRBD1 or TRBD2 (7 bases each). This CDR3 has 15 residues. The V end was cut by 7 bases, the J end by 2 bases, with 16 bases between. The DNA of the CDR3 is TGTGCCAGCATACTGTCAGGGGGGGTCACAGATACGCAGTATTTT. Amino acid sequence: CASILSGGVTDTQYF.

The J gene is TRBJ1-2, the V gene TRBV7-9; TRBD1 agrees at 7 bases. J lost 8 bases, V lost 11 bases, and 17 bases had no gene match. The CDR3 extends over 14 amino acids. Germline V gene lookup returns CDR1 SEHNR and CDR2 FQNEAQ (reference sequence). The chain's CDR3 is CAAIGKQGTGGYTF. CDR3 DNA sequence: TGTGCCGCAATAGGAAAACAGGGGACTGGAGGCTACACCTTC.

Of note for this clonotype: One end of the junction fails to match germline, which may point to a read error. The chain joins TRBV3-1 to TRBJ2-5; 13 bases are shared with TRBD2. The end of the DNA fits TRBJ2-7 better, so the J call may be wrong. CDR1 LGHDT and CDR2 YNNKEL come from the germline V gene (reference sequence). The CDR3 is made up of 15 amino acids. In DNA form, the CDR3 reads TGTGCCAGCAGTCAAGGACTAGCGGGAGAGTACGAGCAGTACTTC. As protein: CASSQGLAGEYEQYF.

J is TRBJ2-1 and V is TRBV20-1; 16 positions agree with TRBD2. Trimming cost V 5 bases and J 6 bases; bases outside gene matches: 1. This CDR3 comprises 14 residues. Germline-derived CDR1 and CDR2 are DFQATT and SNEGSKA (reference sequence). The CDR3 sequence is CSAGTSGGANEQFF. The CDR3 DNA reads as TGCAGTGCTGGGACTAGCGGGGGGGCCAATGAGCAGTTCTTC.

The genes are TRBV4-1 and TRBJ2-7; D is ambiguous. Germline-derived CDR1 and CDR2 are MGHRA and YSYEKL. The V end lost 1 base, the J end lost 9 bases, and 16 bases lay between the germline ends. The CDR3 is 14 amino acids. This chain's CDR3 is CASSQGEQAVWQYF. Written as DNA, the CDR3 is TGCGCCAGCAGCCAAGGCGAGCAGGCGGTATGGCAGTACTTC.

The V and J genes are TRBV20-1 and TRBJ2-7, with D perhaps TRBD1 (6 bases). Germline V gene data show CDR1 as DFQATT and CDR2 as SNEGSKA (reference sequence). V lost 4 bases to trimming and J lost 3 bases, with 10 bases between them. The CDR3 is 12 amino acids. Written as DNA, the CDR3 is TGCAGTGCTATCACGGACAGCTACGAGCAGTACTTC. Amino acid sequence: CSAITDSYEQYF.

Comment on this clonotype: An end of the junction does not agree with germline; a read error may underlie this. The CDR3 region is CASSQTGSGYGHTF. The CDR3 DNA reads TGTGCCAGCAGCCAAACTGGGTCCGGCTATGGCCACACCTTC. This chain links TRBV3-1 with TRBJ1-2; D is unclear. Germline-derived CDR1 and CDR2 are LGHDT and YNNKEL (reference sequence). CDR3 length equals 14 residues.

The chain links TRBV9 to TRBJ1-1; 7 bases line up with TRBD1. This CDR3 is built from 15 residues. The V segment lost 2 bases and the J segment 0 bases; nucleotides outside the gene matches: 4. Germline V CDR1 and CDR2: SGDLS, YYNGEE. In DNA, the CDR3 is TGTGCCAGCAGCGTGGGACAGAAACTGAACACTGAAGCTTTCTTT. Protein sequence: CASSVGQKLNTEAFF.

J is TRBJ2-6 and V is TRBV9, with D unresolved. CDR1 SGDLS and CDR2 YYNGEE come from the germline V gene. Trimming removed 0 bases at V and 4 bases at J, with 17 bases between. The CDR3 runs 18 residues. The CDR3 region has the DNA TGTGCCAGCAGCGTAGGCCTAGACCCCCTCTCCGGGGCCAACGTCCTGACTTTC. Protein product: CASSVGLDPLSGANVLTF.

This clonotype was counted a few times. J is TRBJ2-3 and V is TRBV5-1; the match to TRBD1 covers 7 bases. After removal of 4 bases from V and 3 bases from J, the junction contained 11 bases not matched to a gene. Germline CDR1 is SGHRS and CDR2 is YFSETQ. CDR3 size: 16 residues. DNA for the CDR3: TGCGCCAGCAGCGGGACAGCTAACGGGCGGACAGATACGCAGTATTTT. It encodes CASSGTANGRTDTQYF.

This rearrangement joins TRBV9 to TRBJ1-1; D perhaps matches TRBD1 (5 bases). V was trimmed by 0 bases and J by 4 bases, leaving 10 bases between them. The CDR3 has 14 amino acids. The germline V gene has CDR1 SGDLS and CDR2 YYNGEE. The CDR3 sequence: CASSVARGGTEAFF. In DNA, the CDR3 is TGTGCCAGCAGCGTAGCTCGGGGCGGCACTGAAGCTTTCTTT.

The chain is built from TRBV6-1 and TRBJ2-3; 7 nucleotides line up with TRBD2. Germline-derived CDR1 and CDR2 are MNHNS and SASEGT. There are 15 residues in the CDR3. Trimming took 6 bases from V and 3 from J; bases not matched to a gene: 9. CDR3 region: CASRFQLAWTDTQYF. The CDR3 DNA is TGTGCCAGCAGATTCCAACTAGCGTGGACAGATACGCAGTATTTT.

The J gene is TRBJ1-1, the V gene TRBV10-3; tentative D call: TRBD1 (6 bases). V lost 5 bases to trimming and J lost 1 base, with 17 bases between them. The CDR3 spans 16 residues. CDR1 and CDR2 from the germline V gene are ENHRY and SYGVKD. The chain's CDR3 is CAISRAGQGGNTEAFF. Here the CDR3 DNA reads TGTGCCATCAGTCGGGCCGGCCAAGGGGGGAACACTGAAGCTTTCTTT.

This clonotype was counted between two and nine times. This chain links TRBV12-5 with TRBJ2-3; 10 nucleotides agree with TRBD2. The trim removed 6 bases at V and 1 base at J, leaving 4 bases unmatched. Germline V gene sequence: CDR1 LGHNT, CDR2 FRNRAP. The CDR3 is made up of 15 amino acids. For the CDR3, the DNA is TGTGCTAGTGGCCCCGGGACTAGCGGCACAGATACGCAGTATTTT. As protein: CASGPGTSGTDTQYF.